The rows below give T cell receptor beta chains drawn from one sample of a study of beta chain features in type 1 diabetes. Assay used: immunoSEQ multiplex PCR; TCRdb lists only in-frame clones, some missing. Altogether a few hundred thousand clones are present, around 20% being singletons, with the ten largest covering approximately 0.041%. The sequencing input was naive CD4+ T cells from blood. These receptors were obtained from a woman under 30 in good health. CDR3s include the opening cysteine and the closing phenylalanine or tryptophan. A D gene is named only where the DNA matches it firmly. Clone sizes are given selectively: once, few, many, or a class where the clone is expanded.

>TRBJ1-2|TRBV2|-|-
TGTGCCAGCACCCCTTTCTCAGTGTTGGATGGCTACACCTTC
CASTPFSVLDGYTF
>TRBJ2-6|TRBV9|few|-
TGTGCCAGCAGCGTATTCGCCGGGGGGGCCAACGTCCTGACTTTC
CASSVFAGGANVLTF
>TRBJ2-3|TRBV2|-|-
TGTGCCAGCAGGGGGGGAGGAGATACGCAGTATTTT
CASRGGGDTQYF
>TRBJ1-5|TRBV4-1|few|-
TGCGCCAGCAGCCAAGATCCGGCAGCGAATCAGCCCCAGCATTTT
CASSQDPAANQPQHF
>TRBJ2-1|TRBV5-4|-|TRBD2
TGTGCCAGCAGCTCCGCCCCGACTAGCGGGATGGGGAATGAGCAGTTCTTC
CASSSAPTSGMGNEQFF
>TRBJ2-7|TRBV7-9|-|-
TGTGCCAGCAGCTTAGCCCAGGGCGGATCGGCCTACGAGCAGTACTTC
CASSLAQGGSAYEQYF
>TRBJ2-3|TRBV7-9|few|-
TGTGCCAGCAGCGTGCGGGCCTTTGATACGCAGTATTTT
CASSVRAFDTQYF
>TRBJ2-7|TRBV7-2|-|-
TGTGCCAGCAGCTTATCCGCGGGACTCCTCTACGAGCAGTACTTC
CASSLSAGLLYEQYF
>TRBJ1-5|TRBV2|-|-
TGTGCCAGCAGTGGGTCAAGGAGTCTCGGGCAGCCCCAGCATTTT
CASSGSRSLGQPQHF
>TRBJ1-5|TRBV18|few|TRBD1
TGTGCCAGCTCACCATCGGGACAGCTGCCCCAGCATTTT
CASSPSGQLPQHF
>TRBJ1-1|TRBV30|few|-
TGTGCCTGGAGTGTACTCCTGGGGAGGAACACTGAAGCTTTCTTT
CAWSVLLGRNTEAFF
>TRBJ2-2|TRBV18|few|-
TGTGCCAGCGCCAGGGGACCATCGGGGGAGCTGTTTTTT
CASARGPSGELFF
>TRBJ2-1|TRBV4-1|-|TRBD2
TGCGCCAGCAGCTCCCTAGCGGGGGTCTACAATGAGCAGTTCTTC
CASSSLAGVYNEQFF
>TRBJ1-2|TRBV30|few|-
TGTGCCTGGAGTGTTTCCCAGGGTAGAACCTTC
CAWSVSQGRTF
>TRBJ2-1|TRBV5-1|-|TRBD1
TGCGCCAGCAGCCAACGGACAGGGGGGCACAATGAGCAGTTCTTC
CASSQRTGGHNEQFF
>TRBJ2-5|TRBV6-6|few|TRBD2
TGTGCCAGCAGTACACCCGTCGGGGGGGCCGAGACCCAGTACTTC
CASSTPVGGAETQYF
>TRBJ2-7|TRBV9|few|TRBD1
TGTGCCAGCAGCCCCCGGGACAGCCCCTACTACGAGCAGTACTTC
CASSPRDSPYYEQYF
>TRBJ1-5|TRBV30|-|-
TGTGCCTGGAGTAAGAAATTTTCAGGGGGCAATCAGCCCCAGCATTTT
CAWSKKFSGGNQPQHF
>TRBJ1-2|TRBV27|few|-
TGTGCCAGCAGTTTATCGTTAGTTCACTATGGCTACACCTTC
CASSLSLVHYGYTF
>TRBJ2-1|TRBV9|-|TRBD2
TGTGCCAGCAGCCCCCTCCTCGGGACTAGCGGGAGCAATGAGCAGTTCTTC
CASSPLLGTSGSNEQFF
>TRBJ1-2|TRBV7-8|few|-
TGTGCCAGCAGTGCCACAGGGTACTATGGCTACACCTTC
CASSATGYYGYTF
>TRBJ1-1|TRBV29-1|few|TRBD1
TGCAGCGTTTCCGGTTTAATGGGACAGCGTGAAGCTTTCTTT
CSVSGLMGQREAFF
>TRBJ2-1|TRBV7-2|few|TRBD2
TGTGCCAGCAGCTTAGGGCCTAGCGGGTCGAGCTCCTACAATGAGCAGTTCTTC
CASSLGPSGSSSYNEQFF
>TRBJ2-5|TRBV6-1|-|-
TGTGCCAGCACTCCGACTAGCCAAGAGACCCAGTACTTC
CASTPTSQETQYF
>TRBJ1-1|TRBV7-9|-|-
TGTGCCAGCAGCTTAGACGGTAGATATGAAGCTTTCTTT
CASSLDGRYEAFF
>TRBJ2-1|TRBV5-1|-|TRBD1
TGCGCCAGCTCCCCGGACAGGGAATGGAATGAGCAGTTCTTC
CASSPDREWNEQFF
>TRBJ2-1|TRBV5-1|few|TRBD2
TGCGCCAGCACTCCGACTAGCGGGAGTTTCAGTGAGCAGTTCTTC
CASTPTSGSFSEQFF
>TRBJ2-1|TRBV6-5|few|-
TGTGCCAGCAGACTTGGACGGACTCAGCAGTTCTTC
CASRLGRTQQFF
>TRBJ1-2|TRBV21-1|few|-
TGTGCCAGCAGCAGGACAGGGGCTTATGGCTACACCTTC
CASSRTGAYGYTF
>TRBJ1-6|TRBV9|-|-
TGTGCCAGCAGCGTAGGAGGCCAGGGGAATTCACCCCTCCACTTT
CASSVGGQGNSPLHF
>TRBJ2-5|TRBV11-2|few|-
TGTGCCAGCAGCCGGTCGGACAGTGGAGAGACCCAGTACTTC
CASSRSDSGETQYF
>TRBJ2-7|TRBV5-1|-|TRBD1
TGCGCCAGCAGCGCGGGACAGGGTGGTTCCTACGAGCAGTACTTC
CASSAGQGGSYEQYF
>TRBJ2-3|TRBV11-2|few|-
TGTGCCAGCAGCTCTGCTGAGGCAGATACGCAGTATTTT
CASSSAEADTQYF
>TRBJ1-5|TRBV2|few|-
TGTGCCAGCAGTGAACGGCAGGGGAACAATCAGCCCCAGCATTTT
CASSERQGNNQPQHF
>TRBJ2-3|TRBV7-2|-|-
TGTGCCAGCAGCCCCATGGGGCCAGATACGCAGTATTTT
CASSPMGPDTQYF
>TRBJ2-7|TRBV19|-|-
TGTGCCAGTAGCAAACAGACCTCCTACGAGCAGTACTTC
CASSKQTSYEQYF
>TRBJ1-2|TRBV5-4|few|-
TGTGCCAGCACCACGGACAGTCTTTATGGCTACACCTTC
CASTTDSLYGYTF
>TRBJ2-3|TRBV5-1|few|-
TGCGCCAGCAGCCGACAGATCACAGATACGCAGTATTTT
CASSRQITDTQYF
>TRBJ1-2|TRBV23-1|-|TRBD1
TGCGCCAGCAGTCAACGGACAGGGGGCGGTGATGGCTACACCTTC
CASSQRTGGGDGYTF